What follows is one T cell receptor (beta chain) and its context. This specimen comes from a study of control samples from healthy donors and cancer patients. Assay: immunoSEQ multiplex PCR; the TCRdb copy retains only in-frame clones and omits some. Of roughly 130,000 clones in the sample, 90% were seen once. Germline CDR1 reads MDHEN; CDR2 reads SYDVKM. The V end lost 5 bases, the J end lost 4 bases, and 18 bases lay between the germline ends. The CDR3 runs to 16 residues. The sequencing sample was made of blood. This TCR was sampled from a man between 18 and 35 years old in good health. This chain connects TRBV28 to TRBJ2-1; D remains unclear. CDR3 residues: CASSPPLSVLYNEQFF. CDR3 bases: TGTGCCAGCAGTCCCCCGCTAAGCGTTCTATACAATGAGCAGTTCTTC.